What follows are 17 T cell receptor beta chains derived from one specimen sequenced in a study of technical replicates of blood from a handful of donors. Measured with immunoSEQ multiplex PCR; TCRdb has only the in-frame clones, and not every one. The sample includes 60,000 to 95,000 clones, about nine tenths of them seen just once. The sample was T cells isolated from PBMCs. The origin of the receptors is a human donor in good health. Some clones in this sample may be carry-over from other donors' samples.

This chain connects TRBV7-2 to TRBJ2-7; D is undetermined. The CDR3 contains 12 residues. Germline CDR1 SGHTA, CDR2 FQGNSA. V was pared by 2 bases and J by 6 bases, with 8 bases between. CDR3 region: CASSLTVGEQYF. The CDR3 DNA reads TGTGCCAGCAGCTTAACAGTCGGCGAGCAGTACTTC.

The gene calls are TRBV27 and TRBJ1-2, with TRBD1 matching 7 bases. The CDR3 totals 19 residues. Looked up from germline, CDR1 is MNHEY and CDR2 is SMNVEV (reference sequence). V gave up 8 bases and J gave up 1 base; unmatched junction bases: 22. The DNA for the CDR3 is TGTGCCAGCGGATTTTCGGCTAGGGGGCCAGATAGGGGTAACTATGGCTACACCTTC. The encoded protein is CASGFSARGPDRGNYGYTF.

The chain uses TRBV30 and TRBJ1-6; the match to TRBD1 covers 7 bases. The CDR3 covers 14 residues. Trimming removed 3 bases from V and 6 bases from J; junction bases left unmatched: 5. Germline CDR1 and CDR2: GTSNPN and SVGIG (reference sequence). This CDR3 is CAWSVGQANSPLHF. DNA for the CDR3: TGTGCCTGGAGCGTAGGACAGGCTAATTCACCCCTCCACTTT.

This clone was observed a few times. V usage is TRBV9 and J usage is TRBJ2-7, with 8 bases lining up with TRBD2. This CDR3 is 18 amino acids long. Per the germline V gene, CDR1 is SGDLS and CDR2 is YYNGEE. J was trimmed by 7 bases and V by 3 bases; bases with no gene match: 21. CDR3 coding DNA: TGTGCCAGCAGCGGATCCCGTTCCCCGGGGCGGGAGGTAGGGGAGCAGTACTTC. This encodes CASSGSRSPGREVGEQYF.

The chain has TRBV6-5 and TRBJ2-2; tentative D call: TRBD1 (5 bases). The CDR3 length is 15 residues. The V gene lost 5 bases and the J gene lost 4 bases, with 14 bases spanning the gap. Germline-derived CDR1 and CDR2 are MNHEY and SVGAGI. DNA of the CDR3: TGTGCCAGCAGTCCAGGCAGGGTGGGCACCGGGGAGCTGTTTTTT. Residues: CASSPGRVGTGELFF.

CDR3 sequence reads: CASSPLYGQVKNIQYF. In nucleotides, the CDR3 is TGTGCCAGCTCACCACTTTACGGCCAGGTCAAAAACATTCAGTACTTC. This chain links TRBV18 with TRBJ2-4; no clear D. The germline V and J ends were trimmed by 1 base and 3 bases, with 13 bases remaining between them. The CDR3 totals 16 residues. The germline gives CDR1 KGHSH, CDR2 LQKENI.

V and J are TRBV14 and TRBJ2-7; 7 positions match TRBD1. CDR3 length: 15 amino acids. Trimming at V came to 4 bases and at J to 7 bases, leaving 13 bases not matched to a gene. Germline loops: CDR1 SGHDN, CDR2 FVKESK. The CDR3 here is CASSRRPQGVGEQYF. CDR3 bases: TGTGCCAGCAGCCGCCGCCCCCAGGGGGTTGGGGAGCAGTACTTC.

This clone turned up a few times. The V call is TRBV5-4, the J call TRBJ2-7; TRBD2 aligns across 7 bases. This CDR3 spans 14 amino acids. Germline V gene sequence: CDR1 SGHNT, CDR2 YYREEE (reference sequence). Germline trimming cut 0 bases from V and 6 bases from J; bases unmatched to any gene: 6. CDR3 amino acids: CASSLEAGPLEQYF. CDR3 nucleotide sequence: TGTGCCAGCAGCTTGGAAGCGGGACCCCTCGAGCAGTACTTC.

The chain carries TRBV5-1 and TRBJ2-2; D unresolved. Trimming left V 1 base short and J 3 bases short, with 7 bases between. This CDR3 contains 14 residues. Germline V CDR1 and CDR2: SGHRS, YFSETQ. The CDR3 bases are TGCGCCAGCAGCTTGATTAGTGACACCGGGGAGCTGTTTTTT. This translates into CASSLISDTGELFF.

The genes are TRBV5-1 and TRBJ2-6; D is ambiguous. This CDR3 region has 18 residues. Germline assignment: CDR1 SGHRS and CDR2 YFSETQ. The V gene lost 0 bases and the J gene lost 0 bases, with 13 bases spanning the gap. The CDR3 nucleotides are TGCGCCAGCAGCTTGGGAGGCATACTCCTCTCTGGGGCCAACGTCCTGACTTTC. Its translation is CASSLGGILLSGANVLTF.

This sequence joins TRBV27 and TRBJ2-7; 9 nucleotides agree with TRBD1. The CDR3 has 17 amino acids. Germline V gene sequence: CDR1 MNHEY, CDR2 SMNVEV (reference sequence). J gave up 3 bases and V 7 bases, and 16 bases lay outside the gene matches. CDR3 in DNA: TGTGCCAGCACCTCATTAGTGGGGACAGGGTCATTCTACGAGCAGTACTTC. Protein: CASTSLVGTGSFYEQYF.

The table lists this clone with a few counts. This chain links TRBV6-5 with TRBJ2-1; 9 bases match TRBD1. Germline lookup yields CDR1 MNHEY and CDR2 SVGAGI. J lost 1 base, V lost 6 bases, and 1 base had no gene match. The CDR3 runs 14 residues. The CDR3 nucleotides read TGTGCCAGCAGGACAGGGGGTTCCTACAATGAGCAGTTCTTC. Its translation is CASRTGGSYNEQFF.

The CDR3 sequence is CASSLVAGVYNEQFF. DNA for the CDR3: TGTGCCAGCAGCCTAGTCGCTGGAGTCTACAATGAGCAGTTCTTC. The chain couples TRBV7-2 to TRBJ2-1; D is unclear. This CDR3 contains 15 residues. CDR1 and CDR2 from the germline V gene are SGHTA and FQGNSA. V lost 5 bases and J 3 bases, leaving 14 bases between the germline ends.

This sequence joins TRBV19 and TRBJ2-7; TRBD1 aligns across 10 bases. This CDR3 has 12 amino acids. V lost 10 bases to trimming and J lost 4 bases; unmatched junction nucleotides: 4. The germline V gene encodes CDR1 LNHDA and CDR2 SQIVND (reference sequence). The CDR3 loop is CATRQGAYEQYF. For the CDR3, the DNA is TGTGCCACAAGACAGGGGGCATACGAGCAGTACTTC.

The gene calls are TRBV28 and TRBJ2-7; D possibly corresponds to TRBD2 (6 bases). Germline values: CDR1 MDHEN, CDR2 SYDVKM. V was trimmed by 2 bases and J by 2 bases, leaving 28 bases between them. CDR3 size: 20 residues. CDR3 DNA: TGTGCCAGCAGTTTAGCTCCCTTCGGAGGTTCCATACGCGGGGCCTACGAGCAGTACTTC. This codes for CASSLAPFGGSIRGAYEQYF.

CDR3 amino acids: CASSTGGAGNTIYF. DNA for the CDR3: TGTGCCAGTAGTACGGGGGGCGCGGGAAACACCATATATTTT. The J gene is TRBJ1-3, the V gene TRBV19; D might be TRBD1 (6 bases). Trimming stripped 4 bases from V and 4 bases from J, with 11 bases between. The CDR3 is made up of 14 amino acids. Looked up from germline, CDR1 is LNHDA and CDR2 is SQIVND (reference sequence).

The chain has TRBV5-1 and TRBJ2-5, with TRBD1 matching 9 bases. CDR3 length: 17 amino acids. Germline V gives CDR1 SGHRS, CDR2 YFSETQ. The V gene end was trimmed by 0 bases and the J gene end by 11 bases; junction bases not matched to a gene: 17. CDR3 protein: CASSLEPTGQGIYGQYF. As DNA, the CDR3 is TGCGCCAGCAGCTTGGAACCTACGGGACAGGGCATCTATGGGCAGTACTTC.